A selection of T cell receptor beta chains follows, all from one sample in a study of T cells in localized non-small cell lung cancer. The repertoire was sequenced with immunoSEQ multiplex PCR; TCRdb's copy has only in-frame clones and lacks some. The sample yields fewer than 40,000 clones, about 88% seen once. The material sequenced was peripheral blood, taken before any cancer treatment. The receptors were gathered from a female donor older than 55 with stage I lung adenocarcinoma. Both conserved end residues are part of each CDR3. D genes are given only for firm matches. Some rows have no size entry. The others give once, few or many, or a class for an expanded clone.

J | size | V | D | DNA | CDR3
TRBJ2-7 | NA | TRBV10-3 | NA | TGTGCCATCAGCAAAATTAAACAGGACTACGAGCAGTACTTC | CAISKIKQDYEQYF
TRBJ2-4 | NA | TRBV6-5 | NA | TGTGCCAGCAGTTACTCTTCGGGCAGCAAAAACATTCAGTACTTC | CASSYSSGSKNIQYF
TRBJ2-6 | NA | TRBV5-1 | TRBD2 | TGCGCCAGCAGCCAAACTAGCGGGAGGGCCACTGGGGCCAACGTCCTGACTTTC | CASSQTSGRATGANVLTF
TRBJ2-1 | NA | TRBV5-1 | NA | TGCGCCAGCAGCTTGGCCCCCGCGGGGGCGGGAGCCTACAATGAGCAGTTCTTC | CASSLAPAGAGAYNEQFF
TRBJ2-7 | NA | TRBV4-1 | TRBD1 | TGCGCCAGCAGCCCTGCGGCGACAGGGGACTACGAGCAGTACTTC | CASSPAATGDYEQYF
TRBJ2-7 | NA | TRBV13 | NA | TGTGCCAGCAGCTTAGGGGGGAGTGAGGACGAGCAGTACTTC | CASSLGGSEDEQYF
TRBJ1-4 | NA | TRBV7-9 | NA | TGTGCCAGCAGCCCCGGTGGGAAAGGAGAAAAACTGTTTTTT | CASSPGGKGEKLFF
TRBJ2-1 | NA | TRBV4-3 | NA | TGCGCCAGCAGCCAAGAGCTAGTTTCGTACAATGAGCAGTTCTTC | CASSQELVSYNEQFF
TRBJ1-2 | NA | TRBV4-1 | TRBD1 | TGCGCCAGCAGCCAAGAATGGGGACAGGGCTATGGCTACACCTTC | CASSQEWGQGYGYTF
TRBJ2-7 | NA | TRBV28 | NA | TGTGCCAGCAGTTCTCCCGGGACAAGGAGCTCCTACGAGCAGTACTTC | CASSSPGTRSSYEQYF
TRBJ2-7 | NA | TRBV4-1 | NA | TGCGCCAGCAGCCAAGATACCAGGACGGGCACCCCATGGGAGCAGTACTTC | CASSQDTRTGTPWEQYF
TRBJ2-1 | NA | TRBV5-1 | TRBD2 | TGCGCCAGCAGCTTGGTTCTAGCGGGAGACAATGAGCAGTTCTTC | CASSLVLAGDNEQFF
TRBJ1-2 | few | TRBV19 | TRBD1 | TGTGCCAGCTTTGGACAGGCCCGTCGTGGGGGCTACACCTTC | CASFGQARRGGYTF
TRBJ2-1 | few | TRBV10-3 | TRBD2 | TGTGCCATCAAGGGGACTAGCGGGAGTGATGAGCAGTTCTTC | CAIKGTSGSDEQFF
TRBJ1-5 | NA | TRBV6-5 | NA | TGTGCCAGCAGTTTCCGGAGGGGCAATCAGCCCCAGCATTTT | CASSFRRGNQPQHF
TRBJ1-1 | NA | TRBV7-2 | TRBD1 | TGTGCCAGCAGCTCCCGACAGGGGAGCACTGAAGCTTTCTTT | CASSSRQGSTEAFF
TRBJ2-1 | few | TRBV19 | NA | TGTGCCAGTGGAGTCTACCGGACCTCCTACAATGAGCAGTTCTTC | CASGVYRTSYNEQFF
TRBJ2-1 | NA | TRBV19 | TRBD2 | TGTGCCAGTAGTGCGGGACTAGCGGGAGGGTATTTCGGGTCGACTGAGCAGTTCTTC | CASSAGLAGGYFGSTEQFF
TRBJ2-5 | NA | TRBV2 | NA | TGTGCCAGCAGTCTAGGGACTGAGACCCAGTACTTC | CASSLGTETQYF
TRBJ1-1 | NA | TRBV5-1 | NA | TGCGCCAGCAGCTTGGGGTTGGGTAACACTGAAGCTTTCTTT | CASSLGLGNTEAFF
TRBJ2-1 | NA | TRBV5-4 | TRBD2 | TGTGCCAGCAGGAACCCGGGACTAGCGGGAGAGGTACGGCAGTTCTTC | CASRNPGLAGEVRQFF
TRBJ1-5 | NA | TRBV6-6 | NA | TGTGCCAGCAGTTTCGAGGGCGGTCAGCCCCAGCATTTT | CASSFEGGQPQHF
TRBJ1-2 | NA | TRBV9 | NA | TGTGCCAGCAGCGTAGATCCAGGGGTAGATGGCTACACCTTC | CASSVDPGVDGYTF
TRBJ2-2 | NA | TRBV9 | NA | TGTGCCAGCAGCCCGCGGGCCAACACCGGGGAGCTGTTTTTT | CASSPRANTGELFF
TRBJ1-1 | NA | TRBV5-1 | NA | TGCGCCAGCAGCTTGGACAGGGACACTGAAGCTTTCTTT | CASSLDRDTEAFF
TRBJ2-1 | NA | TRBV4-1 | NA | TGCGCCAGCAGCCAAGGGTTAAGGTTCGATGAGCAGTTCTTC | CASSQGLRFDEQFF
TRBJ2-6 | NA | TRBV5-4 | NA | TGTGCCAGCAGCCCGACTGGGGCCAACGTCCTGACTTTC | CASSPTGANVLTF
TRBJ2-7 | once | TRBV30 | NA | TGTGCCTGGAGTCCTCCCACGGTCGACGAGCAGTACTTC | CAWSPPTVDEQYF
TRBJ2-2 | NA | TRBV6-8 | TRBD1 | TGTGCCAGCAGTTACAGGGGGCGACGGAACACCGGGGAGCTGTTTTTT | CASSYRGRRNTGELFF
TRBJ2-2 | NA | TRBV19 | TRBD2 | TGTGCCAGCACTAGCCTCGGACTAGCGGGAGCGAACACCGGGGAGCTGTTTTTT | CASTSLGLAGANTGELFF
TRBJ2-5 | NA | TRBV19 | NA | TGTGCCAGTAGTATCGGACAAGAGACCCAGTACTTC | CASSIGQETQYF
TRBJ2-7 | NA | TRBV9 | NA | TGTGCCAGCAGCGTAGCGGGTTCCGGGGGCGAGCAGTACTTC | CASSVAGSGGEQYF
TRBJ1-5 | NA | TRBV18 | TRBD1 | TGTGCCAGCTCACCAGACAGGGGTGCACAGCCCCAGCATTTT | CASSPDRGAQPQHF
TRBJ2-7 | NA | TRBV9 | NA | TGTGCCACCCGGGAGGGGACAGGACCCGGGGAGCAGTACTTC | CATREGTGPGEQYF
TRBJ1-3 | NA | TRBV27 | NA | TGTGCCAGCAGCTACGACAGCTCTGGAAACACCATATATTTT | CASSYDSSGNTIYF
TRBJ1-2 | NA | TRBV5-6 | TRBD1 | TGTGCCAGCAGCTTGCTCGGGACAGGGGGCTACGCTAACTATGGCTACACCTTC | CASSLLGTGGYANYGYTF
TRBJ2-5 | NA | TRBV19 | NA | TGTGCCAGTACCCGGGCCTGGCGGGAGACCCAGTACTTC | CASTRAWRETQYF
TRBJ2-7 | NA | TRBV5-5 | TRBD1 | TGTGCCAGCAGCTTCAGCGTGGACAGGGTTTACGAGCAGTACTTC | CASSFSVDRVYEQYF
TRBJ2-7 | NA | TRBV19 | NA | TGTGCCAGTAGTCCCGCCGTAGGCTCCTACGAGCAGTACTTC | CASSPAVGSYEQYF
TRBJ2-7 | NA | TRBV6-5 | NA | TGTGCCAGCAGTTACGGAGGGACTGGAGCCTACGAGCAGTACTTC | CASSYGGTGAYEQYF
TRBJ2-1 | once | TRBV14 | NA | TGTGCCAGCAGCCAGGTCCCAAGTGGGAACAATGAGCAGTTCTTC | CASSQVPSGNNEQFF
TRBJ2-1 | NA | TRBV5-8 | NA | TGTGCCAGCAGCCCCGTTTATTTGAGGGATGAGCAGTTCTTC | CASSPVYLRDEQFF
TRBJ2-1 | once | TRBV19 | TRBD2 | TGTGCCAGTAGTACCTCGCGCGGGAGGGTCAATGAGCAGTTCTTC | CASSTSRGRVNEQFF
TRBJ1-5 | few | TRBV19 | NA | TGTGCCAGTACTCCCTTGGACCGACCTAATCAGCCCCAGCATTTT | CASTPLDRPNQPQHF
TRBJ2-3 | NA | TRBV10-2 | NA | TGCGCCAGCAGTGAACCGACGGCGGGAACGCGTGTTCGAGATACGCAGTATTTT | CASSEPTAGTRVRDTQYF
TRBJ1-6 | NA | TRBV28 | NA | TGTGCCAGCAGTCCCGCGGGGGCAGGTTTAATGTCACCCCTCCACTTT | CASSPAGAGLMSPLHF
TRBJ2-3 | NA | TRBV6-5 | NA | TGTGCCAGCCTATCTCGGGAGAGGGGGGCAGATACGCAGTATTTT | CASLSRERGADTQYF
TRBJ1-1 | NA | TRBV5-1 | NA | TGCGCCAGCAGCCCCACCCCCCCCCTTGGCACCACTGAAGCTTTCTTT | CASSPTPPLGTTEAFF
TRBJ1-1 | NA | TRBV7-2 | NA | TGTGCCAGCAGCTCCTCGGTCATGAACACTGAAGCTTTCTTT | CASSSSVMNTEAFF
TRBJ1-4 | NA | TRBV18 | TRBD1 | TGTGCCAGCTCCGAGGGGGCTGCTGAAAAACTGTTTTTT | CASSEGAAEKLFF
TRBJ2-7 | NA | TRBV19 | TRBD1 | TGTGCCAGTAGCCCAGGGGACAGGATTAGGTACGAGCAGTACTTC | CASSPGDRIRYEQYF
TRBJ2-2 | NA | TRBV7-9 | TRBD2 | TGTGCCAGCAGCTCGGTAGCGGGAGAGGACGGGGAGCTGTTTTTT | CASSSVAGEDGELFF
TRBJ1-2 | NA | TRBV15 | NA | TGTGCCACCAGCAGAGATTGGCGTACCGGGGAAGGCTACACCTTC | CATSRDWRTGEGYTF
TRBJ2-1 | NA | TRBV2 | NA | TGTGCCAGCAGTGAAGCCGGCGTGGGGGGACAGTCTGGTTCGGAGCAGTTCTTC | CASSEAGVGGQSGSEQFF
TRBJ2-3 | NA | TRBV29-1 | NA | TGCAGCGCAGACGCAGGTCTAGCTGTAGATACGCAGTATTTT | CSADAGLAVDTQYF
TRBJ1-2 | few | TRBV12-5 | NA | TGTGCTAGTGGGACGGAAACTAACTATGGCTACACCTTC | CASGTETNYGYTF
TRBJ2-7 | NA | TRBV19 | TRBD2 | TGTGCCAGTAGTATCGCGCTAGCGGGAGGGTCCTACGAGCAGTACTTC | CASSIALAGGSYEQYF
TRBJ2-5 | few | TRBV7-9 | NA | TGTGCCAGCAGCTATGGCCCGGAGACCCAGTACTTC | CASSYGPETQYF
TRBJ1-2 | once | TRBV5-4 | NA | TGTGCCAGCAGCTTTGTGGGGGGCTACACCTTC | CASSFVGGYTF